The 30 T cell receptor beta chains below come from one sample, sequenced in a study of CD8+CD57+ T cells in acquired aplastic anemia. Individuals selected for sequencing had exhibited CD8+CD57+ cell expansion on flow cytometry. The template used for profiling TCR beta VDJ and CDR3 was genomic DNA. TCRdb re-called the reads with MiXCR, one entry per CDR3 protein. This table holds roughly 190,000 distinct CDR3 sequences, more than 45% found once. The sequenced sample was sorted CD4+, CD8+, or CD8+CD57+ T cells (not recorded which) from PBMCs. All receptors come from a human donor with aplastic anemia.

As for this clonotype: A read error is likely, as this CDR3 ends without the conserved phenylalanine or tryptophan. V is TRBV7-2 and J is TRBJ2-5; maybe TRBD2 (5 bases). Germline V gene sequence: CDR1 SGHTA, CDR2 FQGNSA. With 5 bases removed from V and 7 bases from J, the gap between germline ends came to 17 bases. The CDR3 covers 14 residues. The CDR3 protein is CASSLSAGGVTQYC. The CDR3 DNA sequence: TGTGCCAGCAGCCTCAGCGCGGGTGGTGTGACCCAGTACTGC.

Ten or more counts support this clonotype. The genes are TRBV11-2 and TRBJ1-1; D is possibly TRBD1 (5 bases). V gave up 5 bases and J gave up 8 bases, with 21 bases separating them. The CDR3 runs to 15 residues. The germline V gene encodes CDR1 SGHAT and CDR2 FQNNGV. As DNA, the CDR3 is TGTGCCAGCAGCCCCCGGCCAACCACAGGTGGCGAAGCTTTCTTT. Its protein is CASSPRPTTGGEAFF.

The J gene is TRBJ2-3, the V gene TRBV6-5, with a possible D match to TRBD1 (7 bases). The CDR3 length is 13 residues. Germline V CDR1 and CDR2: MNHEY, SVGAGI. V was clipped by 0 bases and J by 9 bases, with 10 bases between them. The CDR3 region has the DNA TGTGCCAGCAGTTACTCGGAGGGACAGACGCAGTATTTT. Its protein product is CASSYSEGQTQYF.

The CDR3 region has the DNA TGCAGTGCTTTGTACCCTGGCAGCAATCAGCCCCAGCATTTT. Its protein product is CSALYPGSNQPQHF. This chain connects TRBV20-1 to TRBJ1-5; D is undetermined. The CDR3 spans 14 residues. V dropped 5 bases and J dropped 1 base, with 12 bases sitting between them. CDR1 DFQATT and CDR2 SNEGSKA come from the germline V gene (reference sequence).

In this sample, this clonotype turned up many times. The J gene is TRBJ1-2, the V gene TRBV19; maybe TRBD1 (5 bases). Looked up from germline, CDR1 is LNHDA and CDR2 is SQIVND (reference sequence). The CDR3 totals 15 residues. The ends were cut back, 5 bases at V and 6 bases at J, with 19 bases in the middle. The CDR3 here is CASSLSSGTGHGYTF. The CDR3 DNA reads TGTGCCAGTAGTCTCTCCTCCGGGACCGGGCATGGCTACACCTTC.

This clonotype was picked up one time. The rearrangement uses TRBV2 and TRBJ2-7; TRBD1 matches 9 bases. The V gene end was trimmed by 6 bases and the J gene end by 3 bases; junction bases not matched to a gene: 9. The CDR3 has 15 residues. Germline CDR1 SNHLY, CDR2 FYNNEI. The CDR3 loop is CASRTTGQGVYEQYF. The CDR3 bases are TGTGCCAGCAGAACCACGGGACAGGGTGTCTACGAGCAGTACTTC.

This clonotype came up a few times. This chain links TRBV11-2 with TRBJ2-1, with D possibly TRBD1 on 5 matching bases. Trimming removed 3 bases at V and 2 bases at J, with 11 bases between. Germline V CDR1 and CDR2: SGHAT, FQNNGV. The CDR3 length is 15 residues. The DNA for the CDR3 is TGTGCCAGCAGCTTTCGACAGCTTACCTACAATGAGCAGTTCTTC. Protein: CASSFRQLTYNEQFF.

This chain joins TRBV9 and TRBJ2-3, with 7 bases aligning to TRBD2. Per the germline V gene, CDR1 is SGDLS and CDR2 is YYNGEE. The CDR3 has 17 amino acids. Unmatched junction bases numbered 7, after V lost 0 bases and J lost 0 bases. The CDR3 protein is CASSVEASGLSTDTQYF. The CDR3 DNA is TGTGCCAGCAGCGTAGAGGCTAGCGGTCTGAGCACAGATACGCAGTATTTT.

The chain joins TRBV5-1 to TRBJ2-2; TRBD2 matches at 11 bases. CDR1 and CDR2 from the germline V gene are SGHRS and YFSETQ. Losses at the gene ends were 4 bases for V and 1 base for J; bases not matched to a gene: 3. The CDR3 runs to 16 residues. The CDR3 bases are TGCGCCAGCAGCCCTACTAGCGGGAGGAACACCGGGGAGCTGTTTTTT. It encodes CASSPTSGRNTGELFF.

This clonotype was counted once. The chain links TRBV15 to TRBJ2-3; D remains unclear. Trimming took 2 bases from V and 0 from J, leaving 6 bases between them. The CDR3 extends over 14 amino acids. Germline CDR1 is LNHNV and CDR2 is YYDKDF (reference sequence). The CDR3 sequence is CATSRFASTDTQYF. The DNA for the CDR3 is TGTGCCACCAGCAGATTCGCTAGCACAGATACGCAGTATTTT.

This clonotype was recorded a few times. The rearrangement links TRBV4-1 to TRBJ2-1; TRBD2 aligns across 10 bases. Germline assignment: CDR1 MGHRA and CDR2 YSYEKL. V dropped 4 bases and J dropped 5; count of bases not matched to a gene: 11. The CDR3 spans 17 residues. The CDR3 is CASSPPSGSRKNNEQFF. The DNA for the CDR3 is TGCGCCAGCAGCCCCCCTAGCGGGAGCCGGAAAAACAATGAGCAGTTCTTC.

This clonotype occurred many times. V usage is TRBV20-1 and J usage is TRBJ2-1; 10 bases map to TRBD2. The CDR3 length is 14 residues. Germline V gene data show CDR1 as DFQATT and CDR2 as SNEGSKA (reference sequence). The junction had 2 bases not matched to a gene; V was cut back by 4 bases and J by 2 bases. For the CDR3, the DNA is TGCAGTGCTATAACTAGCGGGGCCTACAATGAGCAGTTCTTC. It is translated as CSAITSGAYNEQFF.

For the CDR3, the DNA is TGCGCCAGCAGCCTTTACCCGACAGGGGGCTCGAACACCGGGGAGCTGTTTTTT. The encoded protein is CASSLYPTGGSNTGELFF. V and J are TRBV10-1 and TRBJ2-2; 10 bases line up with TRBD1. Trimming cost V 6 bases and J 0 bases; bases outside gene matches: 10. CDR3 length: 18 residues. Germline V gene sequence: CDR1 WNHNN, CDR2 SYGVQD (reference sequence).

This chain joins TRBV25-1 and TRBJ2-1, with D possibly being TRBD1 (6 bases). The germline V gene encodes CDR1 MGHDK and CDR2 SYGVNS. The CDR3 spans 13 residues. The V and J ends lost 7 bases and 3 bases respectively, with 10 bases between them. CDR3 in DNA: TGTGCCAGCAAAGGACAGATCTACAATGAGCAGTTCTTC. It translates to CASKGQIYNEQFF. Full variable domain (missing parts from reference TRBV25-1 and TRBJ2-1): EADIYQTPRYLVIGTGKKITLECSQTMGHDKMYWYQQDPGMELHLIHYSYGVNSTEKGDLSSESTVSRIRTEHFPLTLESARPSHTSQYLCASKGQIYNEQFFGPGTRLTVL.

This clonotype was observed many times. The chain recombines TRBV6-5 with TRBJ2-7; D is possibly TRBD2 (5 bases). The CDR3 length is 15 residues. Trimming stripped 4 bases from V and 5 bases from J, with 18 bases between. Germline values: CDR1 MNHEY, CDR2 SVGAGI. CDR3 coding DNA: TGTGCCAGCAGTTGGGATAGCGTCGTCGAGGACGAGCAGTACTTC. It codes for CASSWDSVVEDEQYF.

Regarding this clonotype: One end of the junction varies from germline; a read error may be responsible. V is TRBV15 and J is TRBJ2-7; D could derive from TRBD1 or TRBD2 (6 bases each). The CDR3 loop spans 15 amino acids. The germline CDR1 and CDR2 sequences are LNHNV and YYDKDF (reference sequence). The CDR3 DNA is TGTGCCACCAGCAGAGATTCCATCCTCGAGGGGGGAGCTGCCTTC. Its protein product is CATSRDSILEGGAAF.

To note about this clonotype: A much larger clone is a single base away; this may be a read error. Because it lacks the conserved phenylalanine or tryptophan at the end, this CDR3 is likely a read error. The chain combines TRBV4-1 with TRBJ2-7; D gene uncertain. V lost 0 bases to trimming and J lost 6 bases, with 9 bases between them. Germline CDR1 is MGHRA and CDR2 is YSYEKL. The CDR3 has 13 residues. CDR3 in amino acids: CASSQDKVREQYS. CDR3 bases: TGCGCCAGCAGCCAAGATAAGGTTCGCGAGCAGTACTCC.

This clonotype was seen many times. The genes are TRBV11-1 and TRBJ2-7; unclear D gene. CDR1 and CDR2 from the germline V gene are SGHAT and FQDESV (reference sequence). V lost 1 base to trimming and J lost 6 bases, with 10 bases between them. The CDR3 is 13 amino acids. The CDR3 region is CASSLGSPAEQYF. The CDR3 region has the DNA TGTGCCAGCAGCTTAGGATCTCCGGCCGAGCAGTACTTC.

This chain joins TRBV19 and TRBJ1-4, with D unclear. The V and J ends lost 2 bases and 2 bases respectively, with 9 bases between them. Per germline, CDR1 LNHDA and CDR2 SQIVND (reference sequence). CDR3 length: 15 residues. CDR3 in amino acids: CASSIQTATNEKLFF. The CDR3 DNA is TGTGCCAGTAGTATACAGACGGCGACTAATGAAAAACTGTTTTTT.

The chain has TRBV25-1 and TRBJ1-1; D gene uncertain. The CDR3 has 13 amino acids. V was shortened by 6 bases and J by 0 bases, with 8 bases between the two germline ends. Germline CDR1 MGHDK, CDR2 SYGVNS. In DNA form, the CDR3 reads TGTGCCAGCAGAAGGGAGATGAACACTGAAGCTTTCTTT. Translated, it gives CASRREMNTEAFF.

This clonotype appeared many times. The chain recombines TRBV6-2 or TRBV6-3 with TRBJ2-7; D is uncertain. This CDR3 contains 12 residues. The germline V and J ends were trimmed by 2 bases and 3 bases, with 5 bases remaining between them. From germline, CDR1 is MNHEY and CDR2 SVGEGT. DNA of the CDR3: TGTGCCAGCAGTTACCCATTCTACGAGCAGTACTTC. This sequence encodes CASSYPFYEQYF.

This clonotype was found many times. The chain recombines TRBV6-5 with TRBJ1-4; unclear D gene. The CDR3 spans 13 residues. The germline V gene encodes CDR1 MNHEY and CDR2 SVGAGI. Trimming removed 8 bases from V and 8 bases from J, with 15 bases in between. In DNA, the CDR3 is TGTGCCAGCTCTTCCACCCGGCGGGAAAAACTGTTTTTT. This codes for CASSSTRREKLFF.

This clonotype came up many times. This chain joins TRBV7-3 and TRBJ2-3; D not resolved. Germline values: CDR1 SGHTA, CDR2 FQGTGA. This CDR3 has 14 residues. Trimming pared 1 base from V and 6 bases from J, leaving 11 bases between. The CDR3 spells CASSLKAGSDTQYF. CDR3 DNA sequence: TGTGCCAGCAGCTTAAAGGCCGGAAGTGATACGCAGTATTTT.

This clonotype was observed a few times. The CDR3 reads CASTERNSGRIGEQYF. CDR3 coding DNA: TGTGCCAGTACCGAGAGGAATAGCGGGAGAATAGGCGAGCAGTACTTC. The chain couples TRBV6-1 to TRBJ2-7, with 9 bases identical to TRBD2. Germline CDR1 and CDR2: MNHNS and SASEGT. This CDR3 is built from 16 residues. The V gene end was trimmed by 9 bases and the J gene end by 6 bases; junction bases not matched to a gene: 18.

In this sample, this clonotype turned up many times. This chain links TRBV25-1 with TRBJ1-4; 7 positions match TRBD1. Germline lookup yields CDR1 MGHDK and CDR2 SYGVNS. V trimming: 3 bases; J trimming: 6 bases; junction bases outside the gene matches: 4. The CDR3 spans 14 residues. The CDR3 region has the DNA TGTGCCAGCAGTGATTCCGGGACAGATGAAAAACTGTTTTTT. It is translated as CASSDSGTDEKLFF.

The chain recombines TRBV10-3 with TRBJ1-2; D may be TRBD1 (6 bases). Germline V gene lookup returns CDR1 ENHRY and CDR2 SYGVKD. The V end was cut by 10 bases, the J end by 4 bases, with 16 bases between. This CDR3 has 13 amino acids. This CDR3 is CATGGDKSYGYTF. The CDR3 nucleotides are TGTGCCACCGGCGGGGACAAGAGCTATGGCTACACCTTC.

The sample holds many counts of this clonotype. The genes are TRBV7-9 and TRBJ2-1, with TRBD2 matching 7 bases. The CDR3 is made up of 11 amino acids. Germline CDR1 SEHNR, CDR2 FQNEAQ (reference sequence). J gave up 8 bases and V 7 bases, and 2 bases lay outside the gene matches. For the CDR3, the DNA is TGTGCCAGCATGGGGGGGGATGAGCAGTTCTTC. Protein: CASMGGDEQFF.

This clonotype was recorded only once. The chain couples TRBV2 to TRBJ1-5; 8 bases map to TRBD1. V was pared by 7 bases and J by 10 bases, with 15 bases of the junction left unmatched. Germline values: CDR1 SNHLY, CDR2 FYNNEI. The CDR3 contains 15 residues. The CDR3 is CASTRTTGGRQPQHF. CDR3 in DNA: TGTGCCAGCACCAGGACTACAGGGGGACGTCAACCCCAGCATTTT.

This clonotype was found a few times. At one of its ends the junction is not consistent with the germline gene, which may arise from a read error. This rearrangement joins TRBV2 to TRBJ1-5; TRBD1 matches at 9 bases. The CDR3 length is 15 residues. CDR1 is SNHLY, CDR2 FYNNEI, per germline. Written as DNA, the CDR3 is TGTGCCACCAGTGACGGACAGGGGAGTGCTCAGCCCCAGCATTTT. Translated, it gives CATSDGQGSAQPQHF.

The CDR3 bases are TGCAGTGCTAGTCGTCTAGCGGGAGTCTACGAGCAGTACTTC. This translates into CSASRLAGVYEQYF. The genes are TRBV20-1 and TRBJ2-7; 10 bases fit TRBD2. After removal of 3 bases from V and 3 bases from J, the junction contained 5 bases not matched to a gene. The CDR3 sequence is 14 residues long. Germline V gene sequence: CDR1 DFQATT, CDR2 SNEGSKA (reference sequence).